These 27 T cell receptor beta chains originate from one sample sequenced in a study of blood T cell repertoires in COVID-19. The data were produced by immunoSEQ multiplex PCR, yet TCRdb's version contains in-frame clones alone and is incomplete. Counted here are about 40,000 clones, about four fifths occurring once; the ten biggest clones make up roughly 2.6%. The sequenced material came from peripheral blood. These receptors were obtained from a woman aged 60-70 years with acute or convalescent COVID-19.

The chain joins TRBV27 to TRBJ1-2; D not certain. V was cut by 8 bases and J by 1 base, with 8 bases left in between. The CDR3 loop spans 12 amino acids. Germline V gene sequence: CDR1 MNHEY, CDR2 SMNVEV (reference sequence). In DNA form, the CDR3 reads TGTGCCAGCGGAGGTCTTAACTATGGCTACACCTTC. Residues: CASGGLNYGYTF.

The chain is built from TRBV29-1 and TRBJ1-2, with TRBD1 matching 7 bases. J lost 7 bases, V lost 6 bases, and 8 bases had no gene match. CDR1 and CDR2 from the germline V gene are SQVTM and ANQGSEA. CDR3 length: 12 residues. In nucleotides, the CDR3 is TGCAGCGTAGCGAGGGGGCGAAGTGGCTACACCTTC. Translation: CSVARGRSGYTF.

The chain carries TRBV4-1 and TRBJ2-6, with TRBD2 as a possible D gene (5 bases). Germline lookup yields CDR1 MGHRA and CDR2 YSYEKL. CDR3 length equals 17 residues. Trimming shortened V by 6 bases and J by 0 bases, and 15 bases separated the two germline ends. The CDR3 here is CASSPGISASGANVLTF. Written as DNA, the CDR3 is TGCGCCAGCAGTCCCGGGATTTCGGCCTCTGGGGCCAACGTCCTGACTTTC.

J is TRBJ2-7 and V is TRBV28; 7 positions match TRBD1. Germline trimming cut 4 bases from V and 2 bases from J; bases unmatched to any gene: 8. Per germline, CDR1 MDHEN and CDR2 SYDVKM. The CDR3 is 15 residues long. The CDR3 protein is CASSSTGTVTYEQYF. The CDR3 DNA is TGTGCCAGCAGTTCAACCGGGACAGTAACCTACGAGCAGTACTTC. Full variable domain (missing parts from reference TRBV28 and TRBJ2-7): DVKVTQSSRYLVKRTGEKVFLECVQDMDHENMFWYRQDPGLGLRLIYFSYDVKMKEKGDIPEGYSVSREKKERFSLILESASTNQTSMYLCASSSTGTVTYEQYFGPGTRLTVT.

The chain uses TRBV7-8 and TRBJ1-5; D is unresolved. CDR1 SGHVS and CDR2 FQNEAQ come from the germline V gene. Trimming took 1 base from V and 7 from J, leaving 11 bases between them. The CDR3 totals 14 residues. CDR3 amino acids: CASSLDTSRQPQHF. CDR3 bases: TGTGCCAGCAGCTTAGACACGAGCAGGCAGCCCCAGCATTTT.

CDR3 DNA: TGTGCCATCCGCCCGATGACTAGCGGGGGGAATGAGCAGTTCTTC. The encoded protein is CAIRPMTSGGNEQFF. The chain joins TRBV10-3 to TRBJ2-1; 13 nucleotides align to TRBD2. CDR3 length equals 15 residues. J gave up 7 bases and V 8 bases, and 8 bases lay outside the gene matches. Germline V gene data show CDR1 as ENHRY and CDR2 as SYGVKD.

About this clone itself: The same CDR3 also results from other DNA sequences found in this sample. The CDR3 DNA is TGTGCCAGCAGTGGACAGGGGAATCAGCCCCAGCATTTT. Translation: CASSGQGNQPQHF. The chain carries TRBV2 and TRBJ1-5; 8 bases are shared with TRBD1. CDR1 SNHLY and CDR2 FYNNEI come from the germline V gene. CDR3 length: 13 amino acids. J was trimmed by 4 bases and V by 4 bases; bases with no gene match: 0.

The gene calls are TRBV28 and TRBJ2-2; no clear D gene. Germline values: CDR1 MDHEN, CDR2 SYDVKM. V was shortened by 1 base and J by 0 bases, with 9 bases between the two germline ends. This CDR3 is built from 16 residues. CDR3 region: CASSLSSLANTGELFF. DNA of the CDR3: TGTGCCAGCAGTTTATCGAGCCTAGCGAACACCGGGGAGCTGTTTTTT.

This chain links TRBV7-3 with TRBJ1-5; tentative D call: TRBD1 (5 bases). Trimming removed 5 bases from V and 7 bases from J, with 12 bases in between. The CDR3 contains 13 residues. Germline assignment: CDR1 SGHTA and CDR2 FQGTGA. CDR3 sequence reads: CASSKGVGQPQHF. The CDR3 coding sequence is TGTGCCAGCAGCAAAGGGGTCGGACAGCCCCAGCATTTT.

This chain links TRBV11-2 with TRBJ2-5, with D maybe TRBD2 (6 bases). V was trimmed by 0 bases and J by 1 base, leaving 9 bases between them. Germline values: CDR1 SGHAT, CDR2 FQNNGV. The length of the CDR3 is 15 residues. CDR3 DNA sequence: TGTGCCAGCAGCTTAGACTGGACTATCCAAGAGACCCAGTACTTC. Encoded protein: CASSLDWTIQETQYF.

V and J are TRBV2 and TRBJ2-7; possibly TRBD1 for D (6 bases). This CDR3 region has 14 residues. Between the trimmed V and J ends, which lost 6 bases and 3 bases, there was a span of 15 bases. In germline, CDR1 is SNHLY, CDR2 FYNNEI. The DNA for the CDR3 is TGTGCCAGCAGACTCATTCGGACAGACTACGAGCAGTACTTC. Translated, it gives CASRLIRTDYEQYF.

The gene calls are TRBV27 and TRBJ2-5; D remains unclear. The V gene lost 2 bases and the J gene lost 2 bases, with 9 bases spanning the gap. CDR3 length: 14 residues. Germline values: CDR1 MNHEY, CDR2 SMNVEV (reference sequence). The CDR3 sequence: CASSLRRGQETQYF. DNA for the CDR3: TGTGCCAGCAGTTTACGACGAGGACAAGAGACCCAGTACTTC.

The CDR3 DNA reads as TGTGCCAGCAGTCGAGGACAGGTTAATGAAAAACTGTTTTTT. Translated, it gives CASSRGQVNEKLFF. This chain joins TRBV6-5 and TRBJ1-4; 7 bases line up with TRBD1. Germline values: CDR1 MNHEY, CDR2 SVGAGI. With V trimmed by 5 bases and J by 4 bases, 4 bases remained unmatched. The CDR3 totals 14 residues.

The J gene is TRBJ1-2, the V gene TRBV6-5; 7 bases line up with TRBD1. From germline, CDR1 is MNHEY and CDR2 SVGAGI. This CDR3 is 13 amino acids long. V gave up 6 bases and J gave up 8 bases; unmatched junction bases: 9. This chain's CDR3 is CASSQPGGRGYTF. The CDR3 bases are TGTGCCAGCAGCCAACCAGGGGGGAGAGGCTACACCTTC.

This clone was seen only once. The chain couples TRBV7-2 to TRBJ1-5, with D possibly being TRBD1 (6 bases). The CDR3 is made up of 16 amino acids. Trimming took off 2 bases at V and 0 bases at J, with 11 bases between the two ends. CDR1 and CDR2 (germline): SGHTA, FQGNSA. CDR3 nucleotide sequence: TGTGCCAGCAGCTTACAGGACAGCCGTAGCAATCAGCCCCAGCATTTT. The encoded protein is CASSLQDSRSNQPQHF. The full variable domain, in which reference TRBV7-2 and TRBJ1-5 provide the parts outside the CDR3, is GAGVSQSPSNKVTEKGKDVELRCDPISGHTALYWYRQSLGQGLEFLIYFQGNSAPDKSGLPSDRFSAERTGGSVSTLTIQRTQQEDSAVYLCASSLQDSRSNQPQHFGDGTRLSIL.

The V gene is TRBV5-6, the J gene TRBJ2-3; 14 positions agree with TRBD2. J gave up 3 bases and V 0 bases, and 3 bases lay outside the gene matches. The CDR3 sequence is 17 residues long. In germline, CDR1 is SGHDT, CDR2 YYEEEE. CDR3 bases: TGTGCCAGCAGCTTGGAAGGGACTAGCGGGAGAACAGATACGCAGTATTTT. Translation gives CASSLEGTSGRTDTQYF.

The rearrangement uses TRBV5-5 and TRBJ2-2; a possible D gene is TRBD1 (5 bases). Germline loops: CDR1 SGHKS, CDR2 YYEKEE (reference sequence). The CDR3 has 15 residues. V lost 3 bases, J lost 0 bases, and 9 bases lay in between. The CDR3 region has the DNA TGTGCCAGCAGCTGGGGCCTAACGAACACCGGGGAGCTGTTTTTT. Its translation: CASSWGLTNTGELFF.

The chain uses TRBV3-1 (or the pseudogene TRBV3-2) and TRBJ1-1; possible D gene TRBD1, 5 bases. V dropped 1 base and J dropped 5 bases, with 11 bases sitting between them. The CDR3 spans 14 residues. The germline CDR1 and CDR2 sequences are LGHDT and YNNKEL (reference sequence). The CDR3 DNA is TGTGCCAGCAGCCAAGTAAGGGGCAGGACTGAAGCTTTCTTT. Translated: CASSQVRGRTEAFF.

The V and J genes are TRBV5-1 and TRBJ2-2; 14 bases are a match to TRBD2. CDR3 length: 17 residues. V lost 5 bases to trimming and J lost 3 bases; unmatched junction nucleotides: 6. CDR1 and CDR2 from the germline V gene are SGHRS and YFSETQ. The CDR3 region is CASRGTSGSLDTGELFF. The CDR3, as DNA: TGCGCCAGCAGGGGGACTAGCGGGAGTTTGGACACCGGGGAGCTGTTTTTT.

The chain joins TRBV27 to TRBJ1-2; TRBD1 aligns across 7 bases. Germline lookup yields CDR1 MNHEY and CDR2 SMNVEV (reference sequence). V dropped 6 bases and J dropped 3; count of bases not matched to a gene: 16. The CDR3 runs to 17 residues. The CDR3 DNA is TGTGCCAGCAGCCGCACGAGATGGACAGGCAGTTACTATGGCTACACCTTC. This gives the protein CASSRTRWTGSYYGYTF.

CDR3 DNA sequence: TGTGCCAGCAGCCACAGGGGATTAGGCTCTGGAAACACCATATATTTT. It codes for CASSHRGLGSGNTIYF. This sequence joins TRBV5-5 and TRBJ1-3; 7 nucleotides line up with TRBD1. V lost 4 bases, J lost 0 bases, and 7 bases stayed unmatched. Germline lookup yields CDR1 SGHKS and CDR2 YYEKEE (reference sequence). This CDR3 spans 16 amino acids.

V and J are TRBV27 and TRBJ2-3; perhaps TRBD1 as D (6 bases). The germline V gene has CDR1 MNHEY and CDR2 SMNVEV (reference sequence). The CDR3 sequence is 15 residues long. V dropped 5 bases and J dropped 4 bases, with 16 bases sitting between them. CDR3 DNA sequence: TGTGCCAGCAGTCTCACAGGGATCTACCCAGATACGCAGTATTTT. Translating gives CASSLTGIYPDTQYF.

The chain couples TRBV7-2 to TRBJ1-3, with a tentative D call TRBD1 (6 bases). Trimming removed 5 bases from V and 4 bases from J, with 9 bases in between. This CDR3 is 13 amino acids long. Germline CDR1 SGHTA, CDR2 FQGNSA. CDR3 DNA: TGTGCCAGCAGCAGGACAGACGGAAACACCATATATTTT. It is translated as CASSRTDGNTIYF.

This chain connects TRBV4-1 to TRBJ2-1; TRBD2 is a possible D gene (5 bases). The CDR3 covers 16 residues. Germline V CDR1 and CDR2: MGHRA, YSYEKL. V shed 0 bases and J shed 4 bases, with 13 bases lying between them. CDR3 sequence: CASSQEVGTGYNEQFF. For the CDR3, the DNA is TGCGCCAGCAGCCAAGAAGTAGGCACGGGGTACAATGAGCAGTTCTTC.

This clone was counted a single time. The V call is TRBV15, the J call TRBJ2-7; 8 nucleotides line up with TRBD1. Trimming took 5 bases from V and 4 from J; bases not matched to a gene: 7. There are 14 residues in the CDR3. Germline V gives CDR1 LNHNV, CDR2 YYDKDF (reference sequence). For the CDR3, the DNA is TGTGCCACCAGCCCCCGACAGGGGACTTACGAGCAGTACTTC. Its protein product is CATSPRQGTYEQYF.

V and J are TRBV12-3 or TRBV12-4 and TRBJ1-1, with TRBD1 matching 7 bases. The CDR3 sequence is 13 residues long. V lost 6 bases, J lost 3 bases, and 4 bases stayed unmatched. The CDR3 bases are TGTGCCAGCAGCTCCACAGGGGACACTGAAGCTTTCTTT. This encodes CASSSTGDTEAFF.

The V call is TRBV5-1, the J call TRBJ1-3; maybe TRBD1 (6 bases). CDR1 and CDR2 from the germline V gene are SGHRS and YFSETQ. Trimming took 0 bases from V and 0 from J, leaving 7 bases between them. The CDR3 is 15 residues long. CDR3 sequence: CASSLEGDSGNTIYF. The DNA of the CDR3 is TGCGCCAGCAGCTTGGAGGGGGACTCTGGAAACACCATATATTTT.